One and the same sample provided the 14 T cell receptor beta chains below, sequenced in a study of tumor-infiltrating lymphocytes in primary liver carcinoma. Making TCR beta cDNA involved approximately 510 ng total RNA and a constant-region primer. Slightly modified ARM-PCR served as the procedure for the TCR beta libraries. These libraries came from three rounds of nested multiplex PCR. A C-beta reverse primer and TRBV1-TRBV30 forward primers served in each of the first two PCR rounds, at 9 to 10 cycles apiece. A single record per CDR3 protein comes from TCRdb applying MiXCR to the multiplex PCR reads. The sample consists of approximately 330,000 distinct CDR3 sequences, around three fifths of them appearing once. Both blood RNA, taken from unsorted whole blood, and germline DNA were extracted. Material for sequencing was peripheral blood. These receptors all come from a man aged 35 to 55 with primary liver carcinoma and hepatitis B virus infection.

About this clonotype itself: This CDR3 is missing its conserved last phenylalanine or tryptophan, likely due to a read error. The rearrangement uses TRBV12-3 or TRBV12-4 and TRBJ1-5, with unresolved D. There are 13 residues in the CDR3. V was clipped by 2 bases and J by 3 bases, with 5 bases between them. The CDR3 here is CASSLLSNQPQHI. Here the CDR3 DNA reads TGTGCCAGCAGTTTATTGTCCAATCAGCCCCAGCATATT.

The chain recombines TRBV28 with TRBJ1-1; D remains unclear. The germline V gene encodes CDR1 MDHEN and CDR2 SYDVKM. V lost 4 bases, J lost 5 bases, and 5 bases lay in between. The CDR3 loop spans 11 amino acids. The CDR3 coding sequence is TGTGCCAGCAGTTCTGAGACTGAAGCTTTCTTT. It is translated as CASSSETEAFF.

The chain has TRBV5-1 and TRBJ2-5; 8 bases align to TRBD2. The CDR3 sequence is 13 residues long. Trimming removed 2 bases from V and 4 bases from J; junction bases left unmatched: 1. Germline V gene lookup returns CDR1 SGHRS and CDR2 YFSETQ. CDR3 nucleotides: TGCGCCAGCAGCTTCACTAGCGGAGAGACCCAGTACTTC. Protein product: CASSFTSGETQYF.

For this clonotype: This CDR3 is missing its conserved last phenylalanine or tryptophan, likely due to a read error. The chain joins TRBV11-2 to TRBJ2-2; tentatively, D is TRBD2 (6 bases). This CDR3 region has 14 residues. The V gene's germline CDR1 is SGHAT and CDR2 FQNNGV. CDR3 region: CASSLVKNTGGLFL. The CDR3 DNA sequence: TGTGCCAGCAGCTTAGTCAAGAACACCGGGGGGCTGTTTCTT.

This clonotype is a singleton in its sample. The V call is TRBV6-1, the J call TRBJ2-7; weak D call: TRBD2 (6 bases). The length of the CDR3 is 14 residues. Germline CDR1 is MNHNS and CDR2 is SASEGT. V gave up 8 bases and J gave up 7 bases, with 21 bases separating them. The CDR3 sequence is CASSVLSSDEEQYF. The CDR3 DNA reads TGTGCCAGCTCGGTCCTTTCTAGCGACGAGGAGCAGTACTTC.

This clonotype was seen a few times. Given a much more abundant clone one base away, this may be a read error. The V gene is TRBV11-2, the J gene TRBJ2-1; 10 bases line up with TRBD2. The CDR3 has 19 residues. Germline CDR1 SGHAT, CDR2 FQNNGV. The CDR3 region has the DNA TGTGCCAGCAGCTTGCGTACTAGCGGGACTCTGAGCTCCTGCAATGAGCAGTTCTTC. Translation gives CASSLRTSGTLSSCNEQFF.

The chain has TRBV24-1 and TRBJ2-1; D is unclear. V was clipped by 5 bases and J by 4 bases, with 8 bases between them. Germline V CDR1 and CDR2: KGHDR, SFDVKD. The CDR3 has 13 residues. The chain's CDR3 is CATSATSYNEQFF. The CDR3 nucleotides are TGTGCCACCAGTGCGACTTCTTACAATGAGCAGTTCTTC.

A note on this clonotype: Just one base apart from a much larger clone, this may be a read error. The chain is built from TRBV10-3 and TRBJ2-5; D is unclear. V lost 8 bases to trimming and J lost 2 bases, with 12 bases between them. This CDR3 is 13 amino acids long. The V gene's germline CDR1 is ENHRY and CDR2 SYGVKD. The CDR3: CAIEDPGQETQYF. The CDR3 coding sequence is TGTGCCATCGAAGACCCTGGTCAAGAGACCCAGTACTTC.

The CDR3, as DNA: TGTGCCAGCAGCTCTCAGGAGTCTAGACTAGCCAAAAACATTCAGTACTTC. Amino acids: CASSSQESRLAKNIQYF. This chain links TRBV5-4 with TRBJ2-4; D gene unclear. CDR3 length: 17 residues. Trimming left V 3 bases short and J 0 bases short, with 16 bases between. Germline-derived CDR1 and CDR2 are SGHNT and YYREEE (reference sequence).

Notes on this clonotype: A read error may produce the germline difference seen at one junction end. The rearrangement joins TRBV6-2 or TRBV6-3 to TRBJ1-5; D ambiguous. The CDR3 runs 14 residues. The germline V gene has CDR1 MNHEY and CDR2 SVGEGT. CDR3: CASSYDFSVQPLHF. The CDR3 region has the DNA TGTGCCAGCAGTTACGATTTTTCCGTTCAGCCCCTGCATTTT.

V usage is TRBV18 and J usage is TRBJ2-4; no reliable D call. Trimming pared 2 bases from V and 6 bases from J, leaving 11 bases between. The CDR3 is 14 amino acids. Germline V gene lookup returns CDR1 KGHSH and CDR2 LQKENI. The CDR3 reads CASSPSDGTNIQYF. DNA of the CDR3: TGTGCCAGCTCACCATCGGATGGCACAAACATTCAGTACTTC.

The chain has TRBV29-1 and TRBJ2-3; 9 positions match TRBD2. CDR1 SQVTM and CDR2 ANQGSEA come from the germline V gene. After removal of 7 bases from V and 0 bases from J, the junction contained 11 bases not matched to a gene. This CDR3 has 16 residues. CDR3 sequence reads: CSAGGASGTSTDTQYF. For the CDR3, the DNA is TGCAGCGCCGGGGGGGCTAGCGGGACTAGCACAGATACGCAGTATTTT.

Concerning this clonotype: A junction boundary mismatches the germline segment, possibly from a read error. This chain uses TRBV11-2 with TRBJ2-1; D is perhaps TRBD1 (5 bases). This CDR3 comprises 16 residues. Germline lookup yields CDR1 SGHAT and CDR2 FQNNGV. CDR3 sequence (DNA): TGTGCCGGCAGCTTAGTAGGCACAGGAAACTACAATGTGCAGTTCTTC. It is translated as CAGSLVGTGNYNVQFF.

The chain's CDR3 is CASSWVDSGYEQYF. Written as DNA, the CDR3 is TGTGCCAGCAGTTGGGTGGACAGCGGATACGAGCAGTACTTC. This chain joins TRBV28 and TRBJ2-7; tentatively, D is TRBD1 (6 bases). Trimming left V 4 bases short and J 4 bases short, with 14 bases between. The CDR3 has 14 residues. The germline V gene has CDR1 MDHEN and CDR2 SYDVKM.